This T cell receptor (beta chain) was identified during a study of blood T cell repertoires in COVID-19 (dated by TCRdb to the early 2020s). Notes on the research overall: The collaborator samples originated in the United States, Italy and Spain and spanned the acute and convalescent phases of COVID-19. The samples were drawn from two sources: the first 160 participants of the ongoing ImmuneRACE study, and about 1,300 subjects contributed by 6 global collaborators. A freely available public database, intended as a resource for researchers studying the immune response to SARS-CoV-2, is where the repertoires were released. Deeply sampled blood TCRbeta repertoires from subjects exposed to, actively infected with, or recovered from COVID-19 were included in the dataset. The sample metadata nearly always contained a de-identified subject ID, COVID-19 status, age in years and sex. HLA class I and class II types, where available, came from metadata supplied by the sample provider rather than from assay-based typing. The material from the prospective study consisted of cDNA or gDNA derived from T cells, B-cell-depleted T cells, or PBMCs.

Counted from cysteine to phenylalanine, this CDR3 has 14 amino acids. The kept DNA is CDR3 alone, 42 bases in frame from the first base. Compared with germline, V lacks 5 bases and J lacks 2 bases; bases without a gene match: 4. Looking up the germline V gene yields CDR1 SGHRS and CDR2 YFSETQ. What the research found in general, with its limitations: How much clinical and demographic metadata was included differed by source and by participant, and the metadata was provided uncurated.

Comment on this clone: Its antigen has not been determined. No per-base quality is available; no much larger clone lies one base away. Additional DNA sequences in this sample encode the identical CDR3.

One collaborating source in Seattle enrolled patients while the patients were actively infected and followed the patients over time throughout the course of disease. Collaborating institutions collected whole blood in K2EDTA tubes following their own protocols. Collaborator samples were shipped for TCRbeta analysis as frozen whole blood, isolated PBMCs, or DNA extracted from either sample type. TCRbeta CDR3 regions were amplified from genomic DNA using the immunoSEQ Assay, a bias-controlled multiplex PCR. The study's own analysis went as follows. The number of nucleated cells in each sample was estimated by amplification of reference gene primers within the assay. To quantify the absolute abundance of each unique TCRbeta CDR3 rearrangement, sequence reads were collapsed and filtered. For each sample, productive Simpson clonality was calculated by taking the square root of Simpson's diversity index across productive rearrangements. Held by TCRdb, this immuneACCESS table contains in-frame sequences only and omits some clones. Under half of the omission traces to an unresolved V gene where checked; the cause of the rest is unknown. The V and J calls and clone size were taken over from that table, and D and trimming were inferred from the DNA. Across this sample there are around 430,000 clones, with about nine tenths seen only once. The ten largest make up roughly 12% of the sample.

The sequence was collected from a woman aged 50 to 60 with COVID-19, enrolled during active disease. The sequence links TRBV5-1 to TRBJ2-1, and 7 bases in between align with TRBD1. The sequencing input was peripheral blood. CDR3 protein: CASSSQGAYNEQFF. At the DNA level, the sequence is TGCGCCAGCAGTTCTCAGGGGGCCTACAATGAGCAGTTCTTC.